Presented here are 24 T cell receptor beta chains from one specimen sequenced in a study of blood T cell repertoires in COVID-19. TCRdb's copy holds only in-frame clones and misses some; the assay was immunoSEQ multiplex PCR. The repertoire has around 75,000 clones, roughly 80% of them found once; the top ten carry 9.5% to 15%. Sample: peripheral blood. Receptor source: a man aged 45-65 years with COVID-19, enrolled during active disease.

This chain joins TRBV6-5 and TRBJ2-1; 12 positions agree with TRBD2. V gave up 10 bases and J gave up 5 bases; unmatched junction bases: 6. The germline V gene encodes CDR1 MNHEY and CDR2 SVGAGI. The CDR3 loop spans 14 amino acids. CDR3 in DNA: TGTGCCACAACCCTAGCGGGAGGGCACAATGAGCAGTTCTTC. It translates to CATTLAGGHNEQFF.

The chain joins TRBV29-1 to TRBJ1-1; TRBD1 is a possible D gene (5 bases). This CDR3 region has 13 residues. Per germline, CDR1 SQVTM and CDR2 ANQGSEA. Trimming left V 3 bases short and J 4 bases short, with 12 bases between. DNA for the CDR3: TGCAGCGTTGATAGTCAGGGAGGCACTGAAGCTTTCTTT. Its protein is CSVDSQGGTEAFF.

The chain employs TRBV1 and TRBJ2-3; the listed D gene, TRBD2, was not tested against the DNA. TRBV1 constitutes a pseudogene. The CDR3 is made up of 17 amino acids. As DNA, the CDR3 is TGCACCAGCAGCCAAGAGGTAGCGGGAGGGGTTTTCGATACGCAGTATTTT. Protein sequence: CTSSQEVAGGVFDTQYF.

The chain has TRBV7-2 and TRBJ2-3, with TRBD2 matching 9 bases. This CDR3 comprises 14 residues. V gave up 10 bases and J gave up 5 bases; unmatched junction bases: 10. CDR1 and CDR2 (germline): SGHTA, FQGNSA. The CDR3 sequence is CATTHSGRGDTQYF. The CDR3 DNA follows: TGTGCCACCACCCATAGCGGGAGAGGAGATACGCAGTATTTT.

This chain links TRBV6-5 with TRBJ2-1; no firm D call. Trimming stripped 0 bases from V and 5 bases from J, with 14 bases between. CDR3 length equals 16 residues. CDR1 and CDR2 (germline): MNHEY, SVGAGI. CDR3: CASSYSTLPVDNEQFF. The CDR3 coding sequence is TGTGCCAGCAGTTACTCGACTTTACCGGTCGACAATGAGCAGTTCTTC.

The chain is built from TRBV15 and TRBJ2-5; 9 bases agree with TRBD2. V lost 1 base and J lost 6; bases outside the gene matches: 3. The CDR3 is 14 residues long. The germline CDR1 and CDR2 sequences are LNHNV and YYDKDF (reference sequence). CDR3 protein: CATSRASGIKTQYF. In DNA form, the CDR3 reads TGTGCCACCAGCAGAGCTAGCGGGATAAAGACCCAGTACTTC.

This clone was observed a single time. The chain is built from TRBV19 and TRBJ2-5; a weak D match, TRBD1 (5 bases). V gave up 4 bases and J gave up 4 bases, with 7 bases separating them. The CDR3 has 12 amino acids. Germline lookup yields CDR1 LNHDA and CDR2 SQIVND (reference sequence). This CDR3 reads CASSTGSETQYF. CDR3 nucleotide sequence: TGTGCCAGTAGTACAGGGTCAGAGACCCAGTACTTC. The full variable domain, with the rest looked up from reference TRBV19 and TRBJ2-5, is DGGITQSPKYLFRKEGQNVTLSCEQNLNHDAMYWYRQDPGQGLRLIYYSQIVNDFQKGDIAEGYSVSREKKESFPLTVTSAQKNPTAFYLCASSTGSETQYFGPGTRLLVL.

V gene TRBV28 combines with J gene TRBJ2-1; 8 bases are a match to TRBD1. Looked up from germline, CDR1 is MDHEN and CDR2 is SYDVKM. Losses at the gene ends were 5 bases for V and 3 bases for J; bases not matched to a gene: 6. This CDR3 comprises 15 residues. CDR3 nucleotides: TGTGCCAGCAGTAGTTATGGACAGGGCTACAATGAGCAGTTCTTC. This translates into CASSSYGQGYNEQFF.

The V gene is TRBV7-3, the J gene TRBJ2-2; D is unclear. Trimming cost V 0 bases and J 2 bases, with 7 bases left between them. Germline values: CDR1 SGHTA, CDR2 FQGTGA. This CDR3 is 15 amino acids long. The CDR3 bases are TGTGCCAGCAGCTTAACCCAGATCAACACCGGGGAGCTGTTTTTT. This codes for CASSLTQINTGELFF. Supplemented by reference TRBV7-3 and TRBJ2-2, the full variable domain reads GAGVSQTPSNKVTEKGKYVELRCDPISGHTALYWYRQSLGQGPEFLIYFQGTGAADDSGLPNDRFFAVRPEGSVSTLKIQRTERGDSAVYLCASSLTQINTGELFFGEGSRLTVL.

This chain connects TRBV6-2 or TRBV6-3 to TRBJ2-7; perhaps TRBD1 as D (5 bases). Germline V CDR1 and CDR2: MNHEY, SVGEGT. Trimming removed 0 bases from V and 3 bases from J, with 9 bases in between. The CDR3 is 14 amino acids. The CDR3 sequence is CASSYSGQGYEQYF. The CDR3 DNA follows: TGTGCCAGCAGTTACTCGGGGCAGGGCTACGAGCAGTACTTC.

The chain combines TRBV27 with TRBJ2-3; 9 nucleotides agree with TRBD2. Germline values: CDR1 MNHEY, CDR2 SMNVEV (reference sequence). J gave up 2 bases and V 4 bases, and 7 bases lay outside the gene matches. The CDR3 runs to 16 residues. The CDR3 DNA reads TGTGCCAGCAGTTCAGGACTAGCGAGAATCACAGATACGCAGTATTTT. It specifies CASSSGLARITDTQYF.

The chain recombines TRBV29-1 with TRBJ1-2, with D possibly TRBD1 on 6 matching bases. Trimming took 2 bases from V and 5 from J, leaving 9 bases between them. The CDR3 consists of 12 residues. Germline CDR1 reads SQVTM; CDR2 reads ANQGSEA. The CDR3 region is CSVERQGYGYTF. Here the CDR3 DNA reads TGCAGCGTTGAACGGCAGGGGTATGGCTACACCTTC.

This sequence joins TRBV28 and TRBJ2-3, with a weak D call TRBD2 (5 bases). Trimming took off 7 bases at V and 2 bases at J, with 16 bases between the two ends. Germline V CDR1 and CDR2: MDHEN, SYDVKM. The CDR3 contains 15 residues. The DNA of the CDR3 is TGTGCCAGCACCCTTCTAGCTGAGTCCACAGATACGCAGTATTTT. Protein product: CASTLLAESTDTQYF.

In this sample, this clone turned up a few times. This chain uses TRBV2 with TRBJ1-5; D is undetermined. The CDR3 has 14 residues. The V end was cut by 4 bases, the J end by 2 bases, with 9 bases between. The germline CDR1 and CDR2 sequences are SNHLY and FYNNEI. CDR3 sequence: CASSGVYGNQPQHF. For the CDR3, the DNA is TGTGCCAGCAGTGGAGTATACGGCAATCAGCCCCAGCATTTT.

This chain joins TRBV11-1 and TRBJ2-1; TRBD1 matches at 11 bases. The CDR3 sequence is 16 residues long. V shed 0 bases and J 5 bases; nucleotides not matched to a gene: 3. In germline, CDR1 is SGHAT, CDR2 FQDESV (reference sequence). CDR3: CASSLADRGPHNEQFF. Written as DNA, the CDR3 is TGTGCCAGCAGCTTAGCGGACAGGGGGCCCCACAATGAGCAGTTCTTC.

About this clone: One end of the junction does not line up with germline, which may come from a read error. The chain joins TRBV5-1 to TRBJ2-3; 7 bases align to TRBD2. Germline CDR1 is SGHRS and CDR2 is YFSETQ. This CDR3 spans 15 amino acids. CDR3 protein: CASSLAGGFTDTQYF. As DNA, the CDR3 is TGCGCCAGCAGTTTGGCCGGGGGGTTCACAGATACGCAGTATTTT.

J is TRBJ2-7 and V is TRBV28; TRBD1 is a possible D gene (5 bases). V was shortened by 6 bases and J by 0 bases, with 12 bases between the two germline ends. The length of the CDR3 is 14 residues. The germline V gene has CDR1 MDHEN and CDR2 SYDVKM. The CDR3 bases are TGTGCCAGCAGGGACACCCCCAGCTCCTACGAGCAGTACTTC. This codes for CASRDTPSSYEQYF.

This sequence joins TRBV4-2 and TRBJ2-3; 9 bases match TRBD2. Germline trimming cut 0 bases from V and 2 bases from J; bases unmatched to any gene: 6. The germline V gene has CDR1 LGHNA and CDR2 YNFKEQ. The CDR3 sequence is 17 residues long. Here the CDR3 reads CASSQERAGGPTDTQYF. The CDR3 DNA reads as TGTGCCAGCAGCCAAGAGAGAGCGGGAGGCCCCACAGATACGCAGTATTTT.

This chain joins TRBV2 and TRBJ1-2; D not resolved. The germline gives CDR1 SNHLY, CDR2 FYNNEI. Trimming left V 4 bases short and J 8 bases short, with 11 bases between. The length of the CDR3 is 12 residues. CDR3 nucleotides: TGTGCCAGCAGTGGAGGGCAACGGGGCTACACCTTC. This encodes CASSGGQRGYTF.

The genes are TRBV30 and TRBJ1-2, with 7 bases matching TRBD1. The CDR3 runs 11 residues. CDR1 and CDR2 (germline): GTSNPN, SVGIG (reference sequence). After removal of 7 bases from V and 4 bases from J, the junction contained 3 bases not matched to a gene. CDR3 residues: CASQGFYGYTF. The CDR3 DNA reads TGTGCCTCACAGGGGTTCTATGGCTACACCTTC.

The chain carries TRBV7-3 and TRBJ2-7, with 7 bases matching TRBD2. Trimming took 1 base from V and 2 from J; bases not matched to a gene: 5. Per germline, CDR1 SGHTA and CDR2 FQGTGA. This CDR3 spans 15 amino acids. The CDR3 loop is CASSLNPGTTYEQYF. The CDR3 DNA is TGTGCCAGCAGCTTAAACCCCGGGACTACCTACGAGCAGTACTTC.

The chain is built from TRBV27 and TRBJ2-1, with 9 bases aligning to TRBD2. Germline loops: CDR1 MNHEY, CDR2 SMNVEV (reference sequence). This CDR3 has 16 amino acids. V lost 1 base, J lost 5 bases, and 6 bases stayed unmatched. CDR3 sequence (DNA): TGTGCCAGCAGTTTATGGGGCGGGAGGGCCGACAATGAGCAGTTCTTC. This sequence encodes CASSLWGGRADNEQFF.

This clone was counted a single time. The rearrangement joins TRBV28 to TRBJ2-1; TRBD2 matches 11 bases. From germline, CDR1 is MDHEN and CDR2 SYDVKM. This CDR3 comprises 15 residues. V dropped 4 bases and J dropped 6; count of bases not matched to a gene: 5. The CDR3 loop is CASSSGTSGANEQFF. In DNA form, the CDR3 reads TGTGCCAGCAGTTCAGGGACTAGCGGAGCCAATGAGCAGTTCTTC.

V gene TRBV4-2 combines with J gene TRBJ1-1; D is possibly TRBD1 (5 bases). The CDR3 loop spans 13 amino acids. Germline V lookup: CDR1 LGHNA, CDR2 YNFKEQ. V lost 0 bases and J lost 6, with 8 bases in between. CDR3 DNA sequence: TGTGCCAGCAGCCAAGAAAGACAGTCTGAAGCTTTCTTT. This translates into CASSQERQSEAFF.